Listed below are T cell receptor beta chains from one sample, sequenced in a study of blood T cell repertoires in COVID-19. Data came from immunoSEQ multiplex PCR; TCRdb stores just in-frame clones and leaves some out. The sample shows about 150,000 clones, about four fifths of them seen only once. The specimen was peripheral blood. These receptors all come from a woman aged 55-70 years with active or convalescent COVID-19. Each CDR3 is given with its conserved first and last residue. A D gene is named only where the DNA matches it firmly. A clone size is listed for some rows: how often the clone was seen (once, few, many), or a class if it is expanded.

TRBV5-1,NA,TRBJ2-1,NA,TGCGCCAGCAGCTTGGGAACGGGCTCCTACAATGAGCAGTTCTTC,CASSLGTGSYNEQFF
TRBV4-3,NA,TRBJ2-3,once,TGCGCCAGCAGCCAAGGTGGAGGGGGCAGAACAGATACGCAGTATTTT,CASSQGGGGRTDTQYF
TRBV7-8,TRBD2,TRBJ2-7,NA,TGTGCCAGCAGCTTAGTGCCGGGAGGTATCGACGAGCAGTACTTC,CASSLVPGGIDEQYF
TRBV5-1,NA,TRBJ1-4,NA,TGCGCCAGCAGCTTCGTGGGGCGCGGAAATGAAAAACTGTTTTTT,CASSFVGRGNEKLFF
TRBV15,TRBD2,TRBJ2-1,NA,TGTGCCACCAGCAGAGAAGATCCTAGCGGGAGGGCCGGCTCCTACAATGAGCAGTTCTTC,CATSREDPSGRAGSYNEQFF
TRBV19,NA,TRBJ1-2,NA,TGTGCCAGCTCGCCCTCCGGTGCGGCCCCGGATGGCTACACCTTC,CASSPSGAAPDGYTF
TRBV4-1,TRBD2,TRBJ2-2,NA,TGCGCCAGCAGTCCCCGGGGGGGTATCGACACCGGGGAGCTGTTTTTT,CASSPRGGIDTGELFF
TRBV5-1,TRBD2,TRBJ2-1,NA,TGCGCCAGCAGCTTGACGGGAGGGTCGGCAAATGAGCAGTTCTTC,CASSLTGGSANEQFF
TRBV18,TRBD1,TRBJ2-1,NA,TGTGCCAGCTCACTGCGCTCAGGGGGCATCAATGAGCAGTTCTTC,CASSLRSGGINEQFF
TRBV4-2,TRBD2,TRBJ2-3,NA,TGTGCCAGCAGCCAAGAACTAGCGGGAAGGGCAGATACGCAGTATTTT,CASSQELAGRADTQYF
TRBV7-9,TRBD1,TRBJ1-4,NA,TGTGCCAGCAGCTTATCAGGGACAGGGGAAAAACTGTTTTTT,CASSLSGTGEKLFF
TRBV18,NA,TRBJ1-3,NA,TGTGCCAGCTCACCACCGGGACTGAACTCTGGAAACACCATATATTTT,CASSPPGLNSGNTIYF
TRBV7-9,NA,TRBJ2-7,NA,TGTGCCAGCAGCTCTTCCCGGGGCTACGAGCAGTACTTC,CASSSSRGYEQYF
TRBV29-1,NA,TRBJ1-2,NA,TGCAGCTCATTCACAGGGACCAACTATGGCTACACCTTC,CSSFTGTNYGYTF
TRBV5-6,TRBD1,TRBJ2-5,NA,TGTGCCAGCAGCTTGTCCCTTACAGGGGGCCAAGAGACCCAGTACTTC,CASSLSLTGGQETQYF
TRBV7-9,NA,TRBJ2-2,NA,TGTGCCAGCAGCCTCCCGACACGCAACACCGGGGAGCTGTTTTTT,CASSLPTRNTGELFF
TRBV5-4,NA,TRBJ2-1,NA,TGTGCCAGCAGCTTGTCTCGAGATTTGGAGCAGTTCTTC,CASSLSRDLEQFF
TRBV6-5,TRBD1,TRBJ1-5,NA,TGTGCCAGCAGACAACAGGGGCGCGACAATCAGCCCCAGCATTTT,CASRQQGRDNQPQHF
TRBV29-1,TRBD1,TRBJ1-4,NA,TGCAGCGTTGAACAGGGGGCGGATGAAAAACTGTTTTTT,CSVEQGADEKLFF
TRBV19,TRBD1,TRBJ1-1,NA,TGTGCCAGTAGTCCCTCAGGGGGCGCGGGGAACACTGAAGCTTTCTTT,CASSPSGGAGNTEAFF
TRBV6-5,TRBD1,TRBJ1-1,NA,TGTGCCAGCAGCAGGACAGGGGAGACTGAAGCTTTCTTT,CASSRTGETEAFF
TRBV5-6,NA,TRBJ2-2,NA,TGTGCCAGCAGCTTCGACAGGAGCACCGGGGAGCTGTTTTTT,CASSFDRSTGELFF
TRBV3-1/TRBV3-2,NA,TRBJ1-6,NA,TGTGCCAGCAGCCAAGTGTCGAGTTCACCCCTCCACTTT,CASSQVSSSPLHF
TRBV6-6,NA,TRBJ1-1,NA,TGTGCCAGCAGTTCCCCTCCAGGGGACATGAACACTGAAGCTTTCTTT,CASSSPPGDMNTEAFF
TRBV11-1,NA,TRBJ2-2,NA,TGTGCCAGCAGACCTGACACGAACACCGGGGAGCTGTTTTTT,CASRPDTNTGELFF
TRBV5-4,TRBD2,TRBJ2-5,few,TGTGCCAGCAGCCACGGGACTAGCGGGGGTAGAGAGACCCAGTACTTC,CASSHGTSGGRETQYF
TRBV11-3,NA,TRBJ2-2,NA,TGTGCCAGCAGCTCAACCGGGAGTAGGACCGGGGAGCTGTTTTTT,CASSSTGSRTGELFF
TRBV24-1,NA,TRBJ1-3,NA,TGTGCCACCCCCGGGATGTTTTGGAACACCATATATTTT,CATPGMFWNTIYF
TRBV7-9,NA,TRBJ2-2,NA,TGTGCCAGCAGCCCCCTTCCTGCAGGGATATTACACGGGGAGCTGTTTTTT,CASSPLPAGILHGELFF
TRBV5-4,NA,TRBJ1-6,NA,TGTGCCAGCAGCTTGGACGGGGGAGGTTCACCCCTCCACTTT,CASSLDGGGSPLHF
TRBV19,NA,TRBJ1-2,many,TGTGCCAGTAGTATCATTTTCGGAGATGGCTACACCTTC,CASSIIFGDGYTF
TRBV18,TRBD2,TRBJ2-3,NA,TGTGCCAGCTCACGAGTAGGACTAGCGGGAGTAGGAGATACGCAGTATTTT,CASSRVGLAGVGDTQYF
TRBV18,NA,TRBJ2-7,NA,TGTGCCAGCTCACCACCTGAGGGAGTTCCAGACGAGCAGTACTTC,CASSPPEGVPDEQYF
TRBV5-1,TRBD1,TRBJ1-2,NA,TGCGCCAGCAGCCTACAGACAGGGGGCAACTATGGCTACACCTTC,CASSLQTGGNYGYTF
TRBV10-3,NA,TRBJ2-1,once,TGTGCCATCAGTGAGTCGATTCGGGGCAATGAGCAGTTCTTC,CAISESIRGNEQFF
TRBV5-1,NA,TRBJ2-7,NA,TGCGCCAGCACCCCAGGTGGAGGTTCCTACGAGCAGTACTTC,CASTPGGGSYEQYF
TRBV30,NA,TRBJ1-4,NA,TGTGCCTGGAGTTTGAGCGCCCATGAAAAACTGTTTTTT,CAWSLSAHEKLFF
TRBV5-8,TRBD1,TRBJ2-2,NA,TGTGCCAGCAGCAAAATCAGGGGGCTGTCTATATTATCGACCGGGGAGCTGTTTTTT,CASSKIRGLSILSTGELFF
TRBV11-2,NA,TRBJ2-2,once,TGTGCCAGCAGCTTGACAGGGAGGACCGGGGAGCTGTTTTTT,CASSLTGRTGELFF
TRBV6-5,TRBD2,TRBJ2-5,NA,TGTGCCAGCAGATCCGGGACTAGCGGAAAGGGGACCCAGTACTTC,CASRSGTSGKGTQYF
TRBV14,TRBD2,TRBJ2-1,NA,TGTGCCAGCAGCCAAGATTTTATTTCGAGCGGGATGGAGTACAATGAGCAGTTCTTC,CASSQDFISSGMEYNEQFF
TRBV6-5,NA,TRBJ1-1,NA,TGTGCCAGCAGAAACCCGGGAGATAACACTGAAGCTTTCTTT,CASRNPGDNTEAFF
TRBV27,TRBD1,TRBJ2-7,NA,TGTGCCAGCAGTTTGGGAGCCCCGGCAGGGGGCTTCGAGCAGTACTTC,CASSLGAPAGGFEQYF
TRBV24-1,NA,TRBJ1-1,NA,TGTGCCACCAGTAAATCCGGGGGGAGCACTGAAGCTTTCTTT,CATSKSGGSTEAFF